The rows below give T cell receptor beta chains drawn from one sample of a study of beta chain features in type 1 diabetes. The table came from immunoSEQ multiplex PCR; TCRdb's copy has only in-frame clones and leaves some out. The sample yields 900,000 or so clones, 17% seen once. The sample was naive CD4+ T cells from blood. Every receptor here comes from a woman aged 18-30 years in good health. Each CDR3 is given with its conserved first and last residue. D genes are given only for firm matches. Not every row has a clone size; where given, it reads once, few, many or a size class.

>TRBV9|NA|NA|TRBJ2-1
TGTGCCAGCAGCACATCCCTTTTCAATGAGCAGTTCTTC
CASSTSLFNEQFF
>TRBV6-6|TRBD2|few|TRBJ2-5
TGTGCCAGCAGCCACGCGCTAGCGGGCAAAGAGACCCAGTACTTC
CASSHALAGKETQYF
>TRBV2|NA|few|TRBJ1-4
TGTGCCAGCAGTGGAGACAGCCTCTACGAAAAACTGTTTTTT
CASSGDSLYEKLFF
>TRBV14|NA|NA|TRBJ2-1
TGTGCCAGCAGCCCAATGGGCGGCAGCTCCTACAATGAGCAGTTCTTC
CASSPMGGSSYNEQFF
>TRBV5-4|NA|NA|TRBJ2-7
TGTGCCAGCAGCCAAGATCGGGTAGGGGGCTACGAGCAGTACTTC
CASSQDRVGGYEQYF
>TRBV19|TRBD1|NA|TRBJ2-5
TGTGCCAGCACCGGGACAGGGTGGCAAGAGACCCAGTACTTC
CASTGTGWQETQYF
>TRBV19|TRBD2|NA|TRBJ2-1
TGTGCCAGCAGTAGCGGGAGGGAGTACAATGAGCAGTTCTTC
CASSSGREYNEQFF
>TRBV2|NA|NA|TRBJ1-5
TGTGCCAGCAGTGTAGAGCGGAACCCCAATCAGCCCCAGCATTTT
CASSVERNPNQPQHF
>TRBV6-5|NA|NA|TRBJ2-4
TGTGCCAGCAGTTACTGGCGGGAACTAGCCAAAAACATTCAGTACTTC
CASSYWRELAKNIQYF
>TRBV4-3|TRBD2|NA|TRBJ2-2
TGCGCCAGCAGCCAAGGACATAGCGGGAGGGACACCGGGGAGCTGTTTTTT
CASSQGHSGRDTGELFF
>TRBV5-6|TRBD1|few|TRBJ1-2
TGTGCCAGCAGCTCCGGACTCAACAGGGGCCAAAGAGGAGGCTACACCTTC
CASSSGLNRGQRGGYTF
>TRBV5-1|TRBD2|few|TRBJ2-5
TGCGCCAGCAGCCCGGGACTAGCGGGAGTCGAGACCCAGTACTTC
CASSPGLAGVETQYF
>TRBV6-5|NA|few|TRBJ1-1
TGTGCCAGCAGTTACCCACGTGAGAGCGTGAACACTGAAGCTTTCTTT
CASSYPRESVNTEAFF
>TRBV19|NA|few|TRBJ1-1
TGTGCCAGTAGCCGAGCTATGAACACTGAAGCTTTCTTT
CASSRAMNTEAFF
>TRBV7-8|NA|few|TRBJ2-3
TGTGCCAGCAGGATGGGGGGGGCCGGCACAGATACGCAGTATTTT
CASRMGGAGTDTQYF
>TRBV6-1|NA|NA|TRBJ2-5
TGTGCCAGCGGGGGCACACAAGAGACCCAGTACTTC
CASGGTQETQYF
>TRBV29-1|NA|NA|TRBJ1-2
TGCAGCGCCGACCGTTCTTCGGGCTATGGCTACACCTTC
CSADRSSGYGYTF
>TRBV5-1|TRBD1|NA|TRBJ2-2
TGCGCCAGCAGCACCGGGACAGGGGTAACCGGGGAGCTGTTTTTT
CASSTGTGVTGELFF
>TRBV2|TRBD2|NA|TRBJ2-3
TGTGCCAGCAGTACCAAGCCGGGACTAGGTTCGTTCAGCACAGATACGCAGTATTTT
CASSTKPGLGSFSTDTQYF
>TRBV11-1|NA|NA|TRBJ2-2
TGTGCCAGCAGCCAGCCCATTACCGGGACCAACACCGGGGAGCTGTTTTTT
CASSQPITGTNTGELFF
>TRBV27|NA|few|TRBJ1-4
TGTGCCAGCAGAATAGCGCAGGGGAGGCCTAATGAAAAACTGTTTTTT
CASRIAQGRPNEKLFF
>TRBV7-9|NA|few|TRBJ2-7
TGTGCCAGCAGCAGTGCTAGACAGGCAGACTACGAGCAGTACTTC
CASSSARQADYEQYF
>TRBV27|NA|few|TRBJ2-1
TGTGCCAGCAGCAAATACAGGGATAGCAATGAGCAGTTCTTC
CASSKYRDSNEQFF
>TRBV4-2|NA|few|TRBJ2-3
TGTGCCAGCAGCCAGTTCGACGGAGGGGGGCCTAGCACAGATACGCAGTATTTT
CASSQFDGGGPSTDTQYF
>TRBV4-3|TRBD1|many|TRBJ2-2
TGCGCCAGCAGCCAAGGGACAGGATCCGGGGAGCTGTTTTTT
CASSQGTGSGELFF
>TRBV29-1|NA|NA|TRBJ2-1
TGCAGCGTTGAACAGGACAAGGGTGGTGAGCAGTTCTTC
CSVEQDKGGEQFF
>TRBV7-9|NA|few|TRBJ2-4
TGTGCCAGCAGCTTGAGGGGGGAGGCCAAAAACATTCAGTACTTC
CASSLRGEAKNIQYF
>TRBV6-1|TRBD1|NA|TRBJ2-5
TGTGCCAGCAGTGAGTGGACAGGCATTTCGGAGACCCAGTACTTC
CASSEWTGISETQYF
>TRBV7-9|TRBD1|few|TRBJ1-1
TGTGCCAGCAACTCCCGGGACAGGGATGATGCTGAAGCTTTCTTT
CASNSRDRDDAEAFF
>TRBV2|NA|NA|TRBJ1-3
TGTGCCAGGGACCAAGGGGGTTCTGGAAACACCATATATTTT
CARDQGGSGNTIYF
>TRBV7-6|NA|NA|TRBJ1-1
TGTGCCAGCAGCTTACGTTCAGAGGCCTACACTGAAGCTTTCTTT
CASSLRSEAYTEAFF
>TRBV5-1|NA|few|TRBJ2-7
TGCGCCAGCAGCTTGGGTCAGGGGTTCAACTACGAGCAGTACTTC
CASSLGQGFNYEQYF
>TRBV19|NA|NA|TRBJ2-2
TGTGCCACCCGCCCAGCGGCGAACACCGGGGAGCTGTTTTTT
CATRPAANTGELFF
>TRBV2|TRBD1|NA|TRBJ1-2
TGTGCCAGCAGACACGGGACAGGGAGAATAAAAAACTATGGCTACACCTTC
CASRHGTGRIKNYGYTF
>TRBV21-1|NA|NA|TRBJ2-7
TGTGCCAGCAGCCCGGGACAGGGAAAGACTGCTTCCTACGAGCAGTACTTC
CASSPGQGKTASYEQYF
>TRBV5-6|NA|NA|TRBJ2-6
TGTGCCAGCAGCTTCCGGGGAATTTCCGGGGCCAACGTCCTGACTTTC
CASSFRGISGANVLTF
>TRBV10-3|NA|few|TRBJ1-1
TGTGCCATCAGTGGAGGGAAGGGGCCGAACACTGAAGCTTTCTTT
CAISGGKGPNTEAFF
>TRBV28|NA|few|TRBJ1-5
TGTGCCAGCTGTCAGGGTACCAGCAATCAGCCCCAGCATTTT
CASCQGTSNQPQHF
>TRBV6-5|TRBD2|few|TRBJ2-1
TGTGCCAGCAGTCCGGGACTAGCATCGAATGAGCAGTTCTTC
CASSPGLASNEQFF
>TRBV28|NA|NA|TRBJ1-5
TGTGCCAGCAGTCCCGTAGTGGTTGATCAGCCCCAGCATTTT
CASSPVVVDQPQHF
>TRBV4-3|NA|NA|TRBJ2-5
TGCGCCAGCAGCCAAGATAGCGGACCTCAAGAGACCCAGTACTTC
CASSQDSGPQETQYF
>TRBV7-9|TRBD2|NA|TRBJ2-4
TGTGCCAGCAGCTTCGGCGGGAGCGGCATTCAGTACTTC
CASSFGGSGIQYF
>TRBV2|NA|few|TRBJ1-1
TGTGCCAGCAGTGCAGCGACTGTGAACACTGAAGCTTTCTTT
CASSAATVNTEAFF
>TRBV11-3|NA|once|TRBJ2-5
TGTGCCAGCAGTACAGGTATCGATGAGACCCAGTACTTC
CASSTGIDETQYF
>TRBV15|NA|NA|TRBJ2-3
TGTGCCACCAGCACTTCGGCCCCAGATACGCAGTATTTT
CATSTSAPDTQYF